This T cell receptor beta chain was documented in a study of shared clonotypes between healthy human individuals. V dropped 4 bases and J dropped 9 bases, with 11 bases sitting between them. Germline V lookup: CDR1 SNHLY, CDR2 FYNNEI. This CDR3 comprises 12 residues. Study-level results: Sequencing depth was expected to influence donor clonotype sharing.

In regard to this clone: Its antigen is undetermined.

Genomic DNA of each subset was evenly split across several immunoSEQ plates. Data came from immunoSEQ multiplex PCR; TCRdb stores just in-frame clones and leaves some out. This table holds 2 million to 3 million clones, around 94% found once. The chain has TRBV2 and TRBJ2-3; either TRBD1 or TRBD2 may supply D (5 bases each). The sample was naive CD4+ T cells sorted from blood. Stated subset: CD45RA+ positively selected. The clonotype originates from a man aged 18 to 30 in good health. The CDR3 nucleotides read TGTGCCAGCAGTGGATTGGGGGACACGCAGTATTTT. Protein: CASSGLGDTQYF.